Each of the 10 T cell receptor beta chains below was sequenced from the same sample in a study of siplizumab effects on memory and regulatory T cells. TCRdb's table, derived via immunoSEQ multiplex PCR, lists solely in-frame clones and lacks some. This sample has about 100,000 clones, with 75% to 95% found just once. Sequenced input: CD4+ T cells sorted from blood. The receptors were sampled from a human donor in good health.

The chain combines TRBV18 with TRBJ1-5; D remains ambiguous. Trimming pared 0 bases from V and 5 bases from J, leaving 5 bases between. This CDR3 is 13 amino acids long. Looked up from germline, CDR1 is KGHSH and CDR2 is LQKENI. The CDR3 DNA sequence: TGTGCCAGCTCACCACCTGGAGATCAGCCCCAGCATTTT. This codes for CASSPPGDQPQHF.

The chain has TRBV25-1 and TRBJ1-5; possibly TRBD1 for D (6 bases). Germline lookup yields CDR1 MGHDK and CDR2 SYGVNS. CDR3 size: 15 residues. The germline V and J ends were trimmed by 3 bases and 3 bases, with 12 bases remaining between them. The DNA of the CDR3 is TGTGCCAGCAGTGAGGCAGGGGACTACAATCAGCCCCAGCATTTT. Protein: CASSEAGDYNQPQHF.

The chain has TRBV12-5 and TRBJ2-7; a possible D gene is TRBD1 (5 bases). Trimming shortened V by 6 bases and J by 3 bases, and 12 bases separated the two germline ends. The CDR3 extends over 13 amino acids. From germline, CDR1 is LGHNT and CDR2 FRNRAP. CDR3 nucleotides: TGTGCTAGTGGGGAACAGGAACACTACGAGCAGTACTTC. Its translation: CASGEQEHYEQYF. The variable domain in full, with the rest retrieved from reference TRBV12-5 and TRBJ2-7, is DARVTQTPRHKVTEMGQEVTMRCQPILGHNTVFWYRQTMMQGLELLAYFRNRAPLDDSGMPKDRFSAEMPDATLATLKIQPSEPRDSAVYFCASGEQEHYEQYFGPGTRLTVT.

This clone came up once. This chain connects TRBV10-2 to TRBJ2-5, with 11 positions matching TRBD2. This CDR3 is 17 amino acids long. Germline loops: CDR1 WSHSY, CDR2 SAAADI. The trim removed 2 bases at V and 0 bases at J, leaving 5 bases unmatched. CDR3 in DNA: TGCGCCAGCAGTGAGCCGATGACTAGCGGGAACCAAGAGACCCAGTACTTC. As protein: CASSEPMTSGNQETQYF.

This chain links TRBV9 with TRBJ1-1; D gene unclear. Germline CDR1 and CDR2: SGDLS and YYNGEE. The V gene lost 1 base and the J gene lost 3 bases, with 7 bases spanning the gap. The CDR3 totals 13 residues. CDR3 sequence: CASSVRDDTEAFF. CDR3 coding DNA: TGTGCCAGCAGCGTAAGGGATGACACTGAAGCTTTCTTT.

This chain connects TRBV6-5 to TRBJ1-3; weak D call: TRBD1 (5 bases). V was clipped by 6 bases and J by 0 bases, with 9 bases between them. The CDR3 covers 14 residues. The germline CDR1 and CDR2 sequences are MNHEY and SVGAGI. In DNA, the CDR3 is TGTGCCAGCAGACAGGACTTCTCTGGAAACACCATATATTTT. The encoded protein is CASRQDFSGNTIYF.

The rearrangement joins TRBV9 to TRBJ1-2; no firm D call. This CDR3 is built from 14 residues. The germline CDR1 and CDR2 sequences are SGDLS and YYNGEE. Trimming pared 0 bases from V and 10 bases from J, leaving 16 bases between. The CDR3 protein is CASSVGPPSDSYTF. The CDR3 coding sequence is TGTGCCAGCAGCGTAGGCCCTCCCTCAGACTCCTACACCTTC.

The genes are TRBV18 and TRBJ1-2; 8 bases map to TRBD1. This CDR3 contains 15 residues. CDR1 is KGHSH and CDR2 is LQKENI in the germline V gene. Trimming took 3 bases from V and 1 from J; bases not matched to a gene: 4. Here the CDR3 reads CASSPNRGNNYGYTF. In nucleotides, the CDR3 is TGTGCCAGCTCACCGAACAGGGGGAATAACTATGGCTACACCTTC.

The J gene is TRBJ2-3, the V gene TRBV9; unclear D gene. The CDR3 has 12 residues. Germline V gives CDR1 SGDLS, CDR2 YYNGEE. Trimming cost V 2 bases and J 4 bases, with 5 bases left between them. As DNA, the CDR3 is TGTGCCAGCAGCGTGATGGCAGATACGCAGTATTTT. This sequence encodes CASSVMADTQYF.

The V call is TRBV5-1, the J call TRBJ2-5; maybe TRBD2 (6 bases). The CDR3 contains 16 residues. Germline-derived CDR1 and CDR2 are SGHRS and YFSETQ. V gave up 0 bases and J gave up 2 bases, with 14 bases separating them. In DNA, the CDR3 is TGCGCCAGCAGCTTGGAGGGAGGATATCTACAAGAGACCCAGTACTTC. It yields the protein CASSLEGGYLQETQYF.